These 2 T cell receptor beta chains share one sample of origin, sequenced in a study of cytomegalovirus exposure and HLA in healthy donors. The PCR was carried out with 60 Vbeta primers and 13 Jbeta primers. TCRdb's table, derived via immunoSEQ multiplex PCR, lists solely in-frame clones and lacks some. The top ten clones hold approximately 3.1% of a sample with about 190,000 clones, approximately 70% of them seen once. Input material: PBMCs. Receptors originate from a woman aged 25 to 45 in good health and CMV-seropositive.

This sequence joins TRBV7-8 and TRBJ2-2; D uncertain. Germline CDR1 reads SGHVS; CDR2 reads FQNEAQ. The germline V and J ends were trimmed by 4 bases and 3 bases, with 9 bases remaining between them. There are 14 residues in the CDR3. The CDR3 DNA follows: TGTGCCAGCAGCTCGCTTAGTTACACCGGGGAGCTGTTTTTT. Translation: CASSSLSYTGELFF.

The V and J genes are TRBV5-1 and TRBJ2-7; D is possibly TRBD1 (6 bases). The germline CDR1 and CDR2 sequences are SGHRS and YFSETQ. This CDR3 is 13 amino acids long. V lost 4 bases, J lost 6 bases, and 14 bases lay in between. The CDR3 spells CASSGDIVGEQYF. CDR3 in DNA: TGCGCCAGCAGCGGGGACATTGTTGGCGAGCAGTACTTC.